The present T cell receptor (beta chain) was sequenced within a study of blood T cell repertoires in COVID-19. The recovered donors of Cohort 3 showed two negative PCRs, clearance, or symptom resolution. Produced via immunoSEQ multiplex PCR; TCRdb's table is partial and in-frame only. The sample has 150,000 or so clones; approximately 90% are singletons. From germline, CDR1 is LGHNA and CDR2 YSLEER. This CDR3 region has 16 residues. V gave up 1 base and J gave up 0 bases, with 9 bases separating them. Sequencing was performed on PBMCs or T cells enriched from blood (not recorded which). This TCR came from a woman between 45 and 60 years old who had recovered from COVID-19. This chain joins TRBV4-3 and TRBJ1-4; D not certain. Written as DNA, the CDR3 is TGCGCCAGCAGCCAAGTCCCCGGAGCAACTAATGAAAAACTGTTTTTT. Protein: CASSQVPGATNEKLFF.